Shown below are 16 T cell receptor beta chains from a single sample sequenced in a study of tumor-infiltrating lymphocytes in primary liver carcinoma. Synthesis of TCR beta cDNA was carried out from 500 ng total RNA with a constant-region primer. Investigators got TCR beta libraries out of three nested multiplex PCR rounds, done with slightly modified ARM-PCR. It was with TRBV1-TRBV30 forward primers and a C-beta reverse primer that the first two PCR rounds were run, at 10 cycles each. TCRdb re-derived calls from the multiplex PCR reads in MiXCR, one entry per CDR3 protein. The sample includes more than 100,000 distinct CDR3 sequences, 55% to 65% of them seen just once. Unsorted bulk tissue of roughly 18-32 mg yielded co-extracted RNA and DNA. Sequencing was performed on liver tumor tissue from sampling region 1. Sample subset: tumor region T1, superior pole. The receptors were sampled from a woman between 55 and 75 years old with primary liver carcinoma and hepatitis B virus infection.

On this clonotype itself: A much larger clone sits a single nucleotide away, making a read error possible. This chain joins TRBV4-1 and TRBJ2-2; D is ambiguous. Germline V gives CDR1 MGHRA, CDR2 YSYEKL. The V end was cut by 7 bases, the J end by 4 bases, with 16 bases between. CDR3 length equals 15 residues. Here the CDR3 DNA reads TGCGCCAGCAACGCTTACTCCGCGAGCACCGGGGAGCTGTTTTTT. Translating it yields CASNAYSASTGELFF.

A single count supports this clonotype. A clone one base away is much larger, so this may be a read error. The chain recombines TRBV6-5 with TRBJ1-4, with D possibly TRBD1 on 5 matching bases. The V end lost 8 bases, the J end lost 8 bases, and 24 bases lay between the germline ends. The germline gives CDR1 MNHEY, CDR2 SVGAGI. CDR3 size: 16 residues. DNA for the CDR3: TGTGCCAGCGGTCGGGCTTCAATACCCGAGGGGGAAAAACTGTTTTTT. Its translation is CASGRASIPEGEKLFF.

As for this clonotype: This may be a read error, as it is one base from a much larger clone. This chain uses TRBV12-3 or TRBV12-4 with TRBJ2-7; a possible D gene is TRBD1 (5 bases). V was clipped by 11 bases and J by 2 bases, with 10 bases between them. CDR3 length: 11 residues. The CDR3 sequence: CADSSTYEQYF. CDR3 sequence (DNA): TGTGCCGACAGTTCAACCTACGAGCAGTACTTC.

About this clonotype: Since the CDR3 does not end with the conserved phenylalanine or tryptophan, this likely comes from a read error. The rearrangement joins TRBV11-2 to TRBJ2-5; TRBD2 might be the D (7 bases). CDR1 SGHAT and CDR2 FQNNGV come from the germline V gene. CDR3 size: 14 residues. The CDR3 region has the DNA TGTGCCAGCTGCTTAGCGGGCAGGGGAGAGACCCAGTACATC. Amino acid sequence: CASCLAGRGETQYI.

The chain is built from TRBV6-6 and TRBJ2-7, with TRBD2 matching 8 bases. The V gene end was trimmed by 6 bases and the J gene end by 6 bases; junction bases not matched to a gene: 10. This CDR3 contains 14 residues. The germline CDR1 and CDR2 sequences are MNHNY and SVGAGI (reference sequence). In DNA form, the CDR3 reads TGTGCCAGCAGCCCCGAGACTAGCGAGAGCGAGCAGTACTTC. Translated, it gives CASSPETSESEQYF.

In this sample, this clonotype turned up a few times. V usage is TRBV7-9 and J usage is TRBJ2-3; 9 bases are shared with TRBD2. V dropped 6 bases and J dropped 1; count of bases not matched to a gene: 2. The CDR3 has 14 residues. Germline V CDR1 and CDR2: SEHNR, FQNEAQ (reference sequence). Here the CDR3 reads CASSPSGGTDTQYF. The CDR3 coding sequence is TGTGCCAGCAGTCCTAGCGGGGGCACAGATACGCAGTATTTT.

Note on this clonotype: The junction shows a germline mismatch at one end, possibly a read error. This rearrangement joins TRBV4-1 to TRBJ1-5, with a weak D call TRBD1 (5 bases). Germline CDR1 MGHRA, CDR2 YSYEKL. CDR3 size: 15 residues. The CDR3 DNA reads as TGCACCAGCAACCAAGGGGACGGCTTCAATCAGCCCCAGCATTTT. Its translation is CTSNQGDGFNQPQHF.

In regard to this clonotype: The junction shows a germline mismatch at one end, possibly a read error. This chain uses TRBV6-1 with TRBJ1-5, with D possibly being TRBD1 (5 bases). The CDR3 covers 17 residues. In germline, CDR1 is MNHNS, CDR2 SASEGT. The DNA of the CDR3 is TGTGCCGGCAGTCAGGGAGCCGGGCCCGCATCGAATCAGCCCCAGCATTTT. It is translated as CAGSQGAGPASNQPQHF.

This clonotype has a handful of counts. The J gene is TRBJ2-1, the V gene TRBV30, with 8 bases matching TRBD2. The germline V gene has CDR1 GTSNPN and CDR2 SVGIG (reference sequence). This CDR3 region has 14 residues. The junction had 7 bases not matched to a gene; V was cut back by 3 bases and J by 6 bases. The CDR3 loop is CAWRTSDISNEQFF. The CDR3 region has the DNA TGTGCCTGGAGGACTAGCGACATCAGCAATGAGCAGTTCTTC.

The chain links TRBV12-3 or TRBV12-4 to TRBJ1-2; no reliable D call. V was shortened by 7 bases and J by 4 bases, with 13 bases between the two germline ends. The CDR3 is made up of 13 amino acids. The CDR3 nucleotides read TGTGCCAGCAATCGCGCATGGACCTATGGCTACACCTTC. Translated, it gives CASNRAWTYGYTF.

The V gene is TRBV5-1, the J gene TRBJ1-1; D might be TRBD1 (6 bases). The germline gives CDR1 SGHRS, CDR2 YFSETQ. V was clipped by 2 bases and J by 3 bases, with 14 bases between them. There are 15 residues in the CDR3. The CDR3 protein is CASSFTGSGDTEAFF. DNA for the CDR3: TGCGCCAGCAGCTTTACAGGGTCGGGGGACACTGAAGCTTTCTTT. Variable domain in full (rest from reference TRBV5-1 and TRBJ1-1): KAGVTQTPRYLIKTRGQQVTLSCSPISGHRSVSWYQQTPGQGLQFLFEYFSETQRNKGNFPGRFSGRQFSNSRSEMNVSTLELGDSALYLCASSFTGSGDTEAFFGQGTRLTVV.

As to this clonotype: Mismatch with germline at one junction end may stem from a read error. The chain combines TRBV11-2 with TRBJ2-1; D remains unclear. Germline CDR1 is SGHAT and CDR2 is FQNNGV. The CDR3 is 12 amino acids. The CDR3 sequence is CTSSLGKNEQFF. In DNA, the CDR3 is TGTACCAGCAGCCTAGGAAAGAATGAGCAGTTCTTC.

Turning to this clonotype: At one boundary the junction diverges from the germline segment, which might be a read error. The V gene is TRBV24-1, the J gene TRBJ2-5, with a possible D match to TRBD1 (6 bases). CDR3 length equals 15 residues. The germline V gene encodes CDR1 KGHDR and CDR2 SFDVKD. The CDR3 bases are TGTGCCACCACCCCGGACAGTACCCACCAAGAGATCCAGTACTTC. This gives the protein CATTPDSTHQEIQYF.

As for this clonotype: At one end, the junction sequence differs from germline, possibly due to a read error. CDR3 in DNA: TGTGCCAGCAGCTTAGCCAGGGGCGGGAGGAGATCCTGCAATGAGCAGTTCTTC. Translated, it gives CASSLARGGRRSCNEQFF. This chain joins TRBV11-2 and TRBJ2-1; 8 bases are a match to TRBD2. Germline loops: CDR1 SGHAT, CDR2 FQNNGV. CDR3 length: 18 amino acids.

A word on this clonotype: A junction boundary mismatches the germline segment, possibly from a read error. This chain uses TRBV7-9 with TRBJ2-5; TRBD2 might be the D (7 bases). Germline lookup yields CDR1 SEHNR and CDR2 FQNEAQ (reference sequence). CDR3 size: 14 residues. DNA for the CDR3: TGTGCCAGCAGCTTAGCGCGGGGGCTCGAGACCCAGCACTTC. Its translation is CASSLARGLETQHF.

About this clonotype: A much bigger clone sits one base away, suggesting this may be a read error. As the CDR3 is not closed by the conserved phenylalanine or tryptophan, this likely results from a read error. The chain is built from TRBV25-1 and TRBJ2-7; D is unclear. Trimming left V 6 bases short and J 0 bases short, with 6 bases between. The CDR3 loop spans 12 amino acids. Germline lookup yields CDR1 MGHDK and CDR2 SYGVNS. In nucleotides, the CDR3 is TGTGCCAGCAGCTCCAGCTCCTACGAGCAGTACTTA. Translated: CASSSSSYEQYL.